Below are 24 T cell receptor beta chains sequenced from a single sample in a study of cytomegalovirus exposure and HLA in healthy donors. PCR involved 60 Vbeta and 13 Jbeta primers. The table came from immunoSEQ multiplex PCR; TCRdb's copy has only in-frame clones and leaves some out. The table includes around 200,000 clones, 60% to 80% detected once. The specimen was PBMCs. The receptors shown here come from a female donor in good health and CMV-seronegative.

This clone was seen once. CDR3 protein: CASSIGQGANSPLHF. The CDR3, as DNA: TGTGCCAGTAGTATAGGGCAGGGGGCAAATTCACCCCTCCACTTT. The chain employs TRBV19 and TRBJ1-6, with 8 bases lining up with TRBD1. With V trimmed by 1 base and J by 7 bases, 3 bases remained unmatched. The length of the CDR3 is 15 residues. CDR1 and CDR2 (germline): LNHDA, SQIVND (reference sequence).

This clone showed up just once. V is TRBV5-1 and J is TRBJ1-4; 12 bases align to TRBD1. CDR1 and CDR2 (germline): SGHRS, YFSETQ. CDR3 length: 19 residues. J gave up 4 bases and V 3 bases, and 13 bases lay outside the gene matches. The CDR3 DNA follows: TGCGCCAGCAGCTATCCCGGGACAGGGGGCCACACGGATAATGAAAAACTGTTTTTT. This gives the protein CASSYPGTGGHTDNEKLFF.

The CDR3 region has the DNA TGTGCCAGCAGTTTTACAGGGGGTAGCTATGGCTACACCTTC. It encodes CASSFTGGSYGYTF. The chain is built from TRBV28 and TRBJ1-2; 8 nucleotides align to TRBD1. The CDR3 spans 14 residues. The ends lost 3 bases at V and 4 bases at J; junction bases unmatched: 4. Germline CDR1 MDHEN, CDR2 SYDVKM.

This rearrangement joins TRBV7-8 to TRBJ2-3, with TRBD2 matching 10 bases. Unmatched junction bases numbered 1, after V lost 4 bases and J lost 3 bases. The CDR3 is 14 residues long. CDR1 and CDR2 from the germline V gene are SGHVS and FQNEAQ. CDR3 nucleotide sequence: TGTGCCAGCAGCTCGGGACTAGCGACAGATACGCAGTATTTT. Translated, it gives CASSSGLATDTQYF.

This clone was found a few times. This rearrangement joins TRBV7-2 to TRBJ1-1; tentative D call: TRBD1 (5 bases). Looked up from germline, CDR1 is SGHTA and CDR2 is FQGNSA. The length of the CDR3 is 14 residues. The V end was cut by 4 bases, the J end by 2 bases, with 11 bases between. CDR3 region: CASSSGQGNTEAFF. The CDR3 nucleotides read TGTGCCAGCAGCTCGGGCCAGGGAAACACTGAAGCTTTCTTT.

CDR3 in DNA: TGCAGCGTTGAAGACCCAGGGAGGGCTAACTATGGCTACACCTTC. As protein: CSVEDPGRANYGYTF. This chain joins TRBV29-1 and TRBJ1-2; D perhaps matches TRBD1 (5 bases). This CDR3 contains 15 residues. Germline loops: CDR1 SQVTM, CDR2 ANQGSEA. Trimming removed 0 bases from V and 0 bases from J, with 11 bases in between. Full variable domain (outside the CDR3, taken from reference TRBV29-1 and TRBJ1-2): SAVISQKPSRDICQRGTSLTIQCQVDSQVTMMFWYRQQPGQSLTLIATANQGSEATYESGFVIDKFPISRPNLTFSTLTVSNMSPEDSSIYLCSVEDPGRANYGYTFGSGTRLTVV.

The sample holds a few counts of this clone. The chain joins TRBV10-3 to TRBJ2-5, with 9 bases lining up with TRBD2. The CDR3 is 15 residues long. CDR1 and CDR2 from the germline V gene are ENHRY and SYGVKD. V was clipped by 2 bases and J by 1 base; unmatched bases: 2. CDR3 sequence reads: CAISEPRGGQETQYF. The DNA of the CDR3 is TGTGCCATCAGTGAGCCGCGGGGGGGCCAAGAGACCCAGTACTTC.

The genes are TRBV6-1 and TRBJ2-3; TRBD1 might be the D (5 bases). V lost 4 bases and J lost 1, with 12 bases in between. CDR3 length: 15 amino acids. Germline V lookup: CDR1 MNHNS, CDR2 SASEGT. The CDR3: CASSVLRVGTDTQYF. The CDR3, as DNA: TGTGCCAGCAGTGTTCTCAGGGTTGGCACAGATACGCAGTATTTT.

This chain joins TRBV6-5 and TRBJ1-6; 10 nucleotides align to TRBD1. The CDR3 is made up of 13 amino acids. CDR1 and CDR2 (germline): MNHEY, SVGAGI. V lost 5 bases to trimming and J lost 14 bases; unmatched junction nucleotides: 6. This CDR3 reads CASSGQGGTALHF. CDR3 bases: TGTGCCAGCAGTGGACAGGGGGGTACGGCCCTCCACTTT.

The J gene is TRBJ1-5, the V gene TRBV28; no firm D call. From germline, CDR1 is MDHEN and CDR2 SYDVKM. This CDR3 is 14 amino acids long. V lost 4 bases and J lost 2, with 9 bases in between. CDR3 sequence (DNA): TGTGCCAGCAGTTACCGCCGGGGCAATCAGCCCCAGCATTTT. It translates to CASSYRRGNQPQHF.

The chain combines TRBV5-1 with TRBJ1-3; D possibly corresponds to TRBD1 (5 bases). The CDR3 sequence is 15 residues long. Trimming cost V 0 bases and J 4 bases, with 11 bases left between them. CDR1 and CDR2 from the germline V gene are SGHRS and YFSETQ. CDR3 nucleotide sequence: TGCGCCAGCAGCTTGGCCACGGGGGGAGGAAACACCATATATTTT. Protein product: CASSLATGGGNTIYF.

This rearrangement joins TRBV5-4 to TRBJ2-2, with 8 bases matching TRBD2. CDR3 length equals 15 residues. Germline CDR1 reads SGHNT; CDR2 reads YYREEE (reference sequence). J was trimmed by 5 bases and V by 5 bases; bases with no gene match: 8. The CDR3 DNA reads TGTGCCAGCAGTTCCAGCGGGAGTCGTACCGGGGAGCTGTTTTTT. Encoded protein: CASSSSGSRTGELFF.

This sequence joins TRBV27 and TRBJ1-5; TRBD1 agrees at 9 bases. Looked up from germline, CDR1 is MNHEY and CDR2 is SMNVEV (reference sequence). V gave up 2 bases and J gave up 4 bases; unmatched junction bases: 15. The CDR3 length is 19 residues. The CDR3 is CASSLTLPRTGVLNQPQHF. The CDR3 bases are TGTGCCAGCAGTTTAACCCTCCCGCGGACAGGGGTTCTAAATCAGCCCCAGCATTTT.

The DNA of the CDR3 is TGTGCCAGCAGCTTACGAGCAGGCTCACTCGGGGCCGGGGAGCTGTTTTTT. It specifies CASSLRAGSLGAGELFF. This sequence joins TRBV7-3 and TRBJ2-2, with D perhaps matching TRBD2 (5 bases). This CDR3 has 17 residues. The germline V gene encodes CDR1 SGHTA and CDR2 FQGTGA. V gave up 2 bases and J gave up 6 bases, with 19 bases separating them.

This sequence joins TRBV14 and TRBJ1-3; D gene ambiguous. The CDR3 loop spans 13 amino acids. The V gene lost 2 bases and the J gene lost 8 bases, with 10 bases spanning the gap. CDR1 is SGHDN, CDR2 FVKESK, per germline. CDR3 in DNA: TGTGCCAGCAGCCAAAGGCTCGGGGACACCATATATTTT. This codes for CASSQRLGDTIYF.

This sequence joins TRBV4-3 and TRBJ1-2, with TRBD1 matching 9 bases. Germline trimming cut 3 bases from V and 7 bases from J; bases unmatched to any gene: 3. The CDR3 totals 13 residues. Germline assignment: CDR1 LGHNA and CDR2 YSLEER. The CDR3: CASSQDRGLGYTF. The CDR3 DNA sequence: TGCGCCAGCAGCCAGGACAGGGGTCTTGGCTACACCTTC.

V and J are TRBV19 and TRBJ2-7; D might be TRBD1 (5 bases). This CDR3 has 11 amino acids. Germline V gene sequence: CDR1 LNHDA, CDR2 SQIVND (reference sequence). Trimming shortened V by 6 bases and J by 3 bases, and 6 bases separated the two germline ends. The CDR3 region is CASSDSYEQYF. The CDR3 DNA reads TGTGCCAGTAGCGACAGCTACGAGCAGTACTTC.

The rearrangement joins TRBV2 to TRBJ2-7; unclear D gene. Trimming pared 6 bases from V and 0 bases from J, leaving 12 bases between. The CDR3 spans 14 residues. Germline CDR1 SNHLY, CDR2 FYNNEI. The CDR3: CASRAVADSYEQYF. The CDR3 DNA reads TGTGCCAGCAGAGCCGTGGCGGACTCCTACGAGCAGTACTTC.

The rearrangement uses TRBV7-6 and TRBJ2-3; D may be TRBD1 (5 bases). CDR3 length equals 13 residues. Germline V CDR1 and CDR2: SGHVS, FNYEAQ. Trimming took 6 bases from V and 3 from J, leaving 10 bases between them. CDR3 protein: CASRGRDTDTQYF. CDR3 bases: TGTGCCAGCAGGGGCAGGGATACAGATACGCAGTATTTT.

This chain uses TRBV28 with TRBJ1-4; D might be TRBD1 (5 bases). Germline V gives CDR1 MDHEN, CDR2 SYDVKM. CDR3 length: 13 amino acids. The ends were cut back, 4 bases at V and 8 bases at J, with 11 bases in the middle. The CDR3 coding sequence is TGTGCCAGCAGTTGGGGGGTTGCAGAAAAACTGTTTTTT. This encodes CASSWGVAEKLFF.

This chain joins TRBV5-1 and TRBJ1-2; no firm D call. V lost 5 bases and J lost 1, with 9 bases in between. Germline V gene lookup returns CDR1 SGHRS and CDR2 YFSETQ. The CDR3 has 13 amino acids. The CDR3 protein is CASRTDINYGYTF. The CDR3 nucleotides are TGCGCCAGCAGAACAGATATTAACTATGGCTACACCTTC.

V gene TRBV28 combines with J gene TRBJ1-1; 7 nucleotides line up with TRBD1. The CDR3 runs 13 residues. The V gene end was trimmed by 7 bases and the J gene end by 0 bases; junction bases not matched to a gene: 2. Germline V gives CDR1 MDHEN, CDR2 SYDVKM. The CDR3 loop is CASTGGMNTEAFF. CDR3 coding DNA: TGTGCCAGCACAGGGGGGATGAACACTGAAGCTTTCTTT.

The V and J genes are TRBV6-5 and TRBJ2-2, with D perhaps TRBD1 (5 bases). Per the germline V gene, CDR1 is MNHEY and CDR2 is SVGAGI. This CDR3 is 14 amino acids long. V lost 7 bases and J 3 bases, leaving 12 bases between the germline ends. CDR3 in amino acids: CASTLGRDTGELFF. In nucleotides, the CDR3 is TGTGCCAGCACTCTGGGGCGCGACACCGGGGAGCTGTTTTTT.

The rearrangement uses TRBV28 and TRBJ2-5, with TRBD1 matching over 7 bases. The J call may be in error: the DNA end matches TRBJ2-7 better. Germline CDR1 MDHEN, CDR2 SYDVKM. The CDR3 spans 13 residues. The CDR3 spells CASSRRGRYEQYF. The CDR3 nucleotides read TGTGCCAGCAGTCGTAGGGGGCGGTACGAGCAGTACTTC.